This TCR beta chain was recorded in a study of beta chain features in type 1 diabetes. Overall study: Regarding age, gender and cell yields, patients proved similar to healthy donors. Cells sorted and examined across all samples totaled roughly 100,000,000.

Expressed TCRB transcripts were sequenced, since all the RNA that had been isolated was reverse transcribed. Only in-frame clones appear in the TCRdb table, and some are missing; sequencing was by immunoSEQ multiplex PCR. The table lists about 330,000 clones, approximately 11% of them singletons, with around 0.015% in the top ten. The CDR3 is made up of 15 amino acids. CDR1 is SGHDT and CDR2 is YYEEEE in the germline V gene. The V and J ends lost 4 bases and 5 bases, in that order; junction bases with no gene match: 6. Specimen: naive CD4+ T cells from blood. The chain is built from TRBV5-6 and TRBJ2-1; 10 nucleotides match TRBD1. The source of this sequence is a woman younger than 45 in good health. CDR3 residues: CASSRRTGGDNEQFF. In DNA form, the CDR3 reads TGTGCCAGCAGCCGAAGGACAGGGGGTGACAATGAGCAGTTCTTC.